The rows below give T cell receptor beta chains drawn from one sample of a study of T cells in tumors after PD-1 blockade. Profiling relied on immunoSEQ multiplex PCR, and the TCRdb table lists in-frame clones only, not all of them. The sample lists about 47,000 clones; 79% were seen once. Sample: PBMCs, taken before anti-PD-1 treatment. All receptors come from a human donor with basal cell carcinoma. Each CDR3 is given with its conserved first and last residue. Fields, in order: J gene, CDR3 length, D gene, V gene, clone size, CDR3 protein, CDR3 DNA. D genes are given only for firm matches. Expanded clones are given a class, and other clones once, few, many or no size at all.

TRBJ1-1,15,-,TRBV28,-,CASSPQEGRGTEAFF,TGTGCCAGCAGTCCTCAGGAGGGAAGGGGCACTGAAGCTTTCTTT
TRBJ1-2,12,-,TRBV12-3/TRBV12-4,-,CASSPGAGGYTF,TGTGCCAGCAGCCCCGGGGCCGGGGGCTACACCTTC
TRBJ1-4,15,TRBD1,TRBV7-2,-,CASSPRQGVNEKLFF,TGTGCCAGCAGCCCAAGACAGGGGGTTAATGAAAAACTGTTTTTT
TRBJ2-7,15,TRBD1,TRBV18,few,CASSLGQGYSYEQYF,TGTGCCAGCTCGCTAGGACAGGGGTATTCCTACGAGCAGTACTTC
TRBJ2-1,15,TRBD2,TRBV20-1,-,CSASPGTSLMGEQFF,TGCAGTGCTAGTCCGGGGACTAGTTTGATGGGGGAGCAGTTCTTC
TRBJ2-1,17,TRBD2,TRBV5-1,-,CASSLQAGGTSRNEQFF,TGCGCCAGCAGCTTGCAGGCGGGGGGTACGTCTAGGAATGAGCAGTTCTTC
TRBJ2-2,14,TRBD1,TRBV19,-,CASRGQGQTGELFF,TGTGCCAGTAGGGGACAGGGCCAAACCGGGGAGCTGTTTTTT
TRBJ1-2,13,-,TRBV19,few,CASKNRVHYGYTF,TGTGCCAGTAAGAACAGGGTGCACTATGGCTACACCTTC
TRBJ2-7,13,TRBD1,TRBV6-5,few,CASSWTGGYEQYF,TGTGCCAGCAGTTGGACAGGGGGCTACGAGCAGTACTTC
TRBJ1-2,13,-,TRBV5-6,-,CASSPRGNYGYTF,TGTGCCAGCAGCCCGAGGGGTAACTATGGCTACACCTTC
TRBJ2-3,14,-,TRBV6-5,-,CASSPPGPSDTQYF,TGTGCCAGCAGTCCACCTGGGCCTTCGGATACGCAGTATTTT
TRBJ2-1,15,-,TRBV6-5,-,CASSQPVNSGNEQFF,TGTGCCAGCAGTCAGCCTGTGAACAGTGGGAATGAGCAGTTCTTC
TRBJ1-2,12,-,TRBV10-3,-,CAISETGTGYTF,TGTGCCATCAGTGAGACAGGGACTGGCTACACCTTC
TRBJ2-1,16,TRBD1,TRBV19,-,CASSILAGTGADEQFF,TGTGCCAGTAGTATTCTCGCCGGGACAGGGGCGGATGAGCAGTTCTTC
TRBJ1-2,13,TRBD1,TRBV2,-,CASSFTGDDGYTF,TGTGCCAGCAGCTTCACAGGGGACGATGGCTACACCTTC
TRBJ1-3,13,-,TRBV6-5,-,CACRGTAGNTIYF,TGTGCCTGCCGGGGGACCGCTGGAAACACCATATATTTT
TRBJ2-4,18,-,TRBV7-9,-,CASSLPFRIAGVQDIQYF,TGTGCCAGCAGCTTACCTTTTAGGATAGCCGGTGTACAGGACATTCAGTACTTC
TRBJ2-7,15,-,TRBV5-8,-,CASSFRGQRLGEQYF,TGTGCCAGCAGCTTTCGAGGCCAGCGGCTCGGAGAGCAGTACTTC
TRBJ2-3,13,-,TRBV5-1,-,CASSPLITDTQYF,TGCGCCAGCAGCCCACTGATTACAGATACGCAGTATTTT
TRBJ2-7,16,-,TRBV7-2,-,CASSLAQVAGSYEQYF,TGTGCCAGCAGCTTAGCGCAGGTCGCAGGGTCCTACGAGCAGTACTTC
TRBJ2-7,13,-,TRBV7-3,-,CASSLDISYEQYF,TGTGCCAGCAGCTTAGACATTTCCTACGAGCAGTACTTC
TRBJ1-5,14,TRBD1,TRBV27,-,CASRLTGNNQPQHF,TGTGCCAGCAGATTGACAGGGAACAATCAGCCCCAGCATTTT
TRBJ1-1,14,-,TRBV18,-,CASSPPSVDTEAFF,TGTGCCAGCTCACCACCAAGTGTGGACACTGAAGCTTTCTTT
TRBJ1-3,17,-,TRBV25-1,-,CASRERGVAGAGNTIYF,TGTGCCAGCAGAGAAAGGGGAGTAGCGGGAGCTGGAAACACCATATATTTT
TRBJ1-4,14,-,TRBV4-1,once,CASSEGGGREKLFF,TGCGCCAGCAGCGAAGGAGGAGGCAGAGAAAAACTGTTTTTT
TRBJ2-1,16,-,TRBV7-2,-,CASSLSRRVNHDEQFF,TGTGCCAGCAGCTTGAGTAGGAGGGTTAATCACGATGAGCAGTTCTTC
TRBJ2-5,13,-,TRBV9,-,CVSSVGREETQYF,TGTGTCAGCAGCGTCGGCAGGGAAGAGACCCAGTACTTC
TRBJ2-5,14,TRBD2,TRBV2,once,CASSAGGAGETQYF,TGTGCCAGCAGTGCGGGAGGGGCCGGGGAGACCCAGTACTTC
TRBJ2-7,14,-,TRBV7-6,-,CASSLGGPSYEQYF,TGTGCCAGCAGCTTAGGAGGGCCGTCCTACGAGCAGTACTTC
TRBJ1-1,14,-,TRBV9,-,CASSVSGSNTEAFF,TGTGCCAGCAGCGTTTCTGGGTCGAACACTGAAGCTTTCTTT
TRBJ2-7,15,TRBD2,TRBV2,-,CATEHGLAGSVEQYF,TGTGCCACAGAACACGGACTAGCGGGATCCGTCGAGCAGTACTTC
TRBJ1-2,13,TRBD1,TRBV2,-,CASSVDREHGYTF,TGTGCCAGCAGCGTTGACAGGGAGCATGGCTACACCTTC
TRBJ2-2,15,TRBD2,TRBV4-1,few,CASSQGLAPSGELFF,TGCGCCAGCAGCCAAGGACTAGCACCTTCGGGGGAGCTGTTTTTT
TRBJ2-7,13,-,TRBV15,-,CATSRGVSYEQYF,TGTGCCACCAGCAGGGGGGTTTCCTACGAGCAGTACTTC
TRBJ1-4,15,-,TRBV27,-,CASINLKTDPRELFF,TGTGCCAGCATCAACCTCAAGACGGACCCCCGGGAACTGTTTTTT
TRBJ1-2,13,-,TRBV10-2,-,CASRMSEAYGYTF,TGCGCCAGCCGTATGTCCGAAGCTTATGGCTACACCTTC
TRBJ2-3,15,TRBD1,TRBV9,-,CASSPSDRATDTQYF,TGTGCCAGCAGCCCATCAGACAGGGCCACAGATACGCAGTATTTT
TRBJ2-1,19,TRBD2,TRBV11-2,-,CASRSLVGSGGLSYNEQFF,TGTGCCAGCCGCAGCTTAGTCGGGAGCGGGGGGCTCTCCTACAATGAGCAGTTCTTC
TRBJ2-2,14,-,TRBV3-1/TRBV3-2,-,CASSHGGAAGELFF,TGTGCCAGCAGCCATGGGGGAGCGGCCGGGGAGCTGTTTTTT
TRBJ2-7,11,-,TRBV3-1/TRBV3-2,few,CASSQDGEQYF,TGTGCCAGCAGCCAAGACGGGGAGCAGTACTTC
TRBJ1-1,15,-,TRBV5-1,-,CASSLVPGAATEAFF,TGCGCCAGCAGCTTGGTACCGGGGGCGGCCACTGAAGCTTTCTTT
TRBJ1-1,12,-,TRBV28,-,CASTGRNTEAFF,TGTGCCAGCACTGGCCGCAACACTGAAGCTTTCTTT
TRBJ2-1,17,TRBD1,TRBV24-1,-,CATSDLQGGQGDNEQFF,TGTGCCACCAGTGATTTGCAAGGGGGACAGGGCGACAATGAGCAGTTCTTC
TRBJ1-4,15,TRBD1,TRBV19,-,CASTNRGRLDEKLFF,TGTGCCAGTACTAACAGGGGGCGCTTAGACGAAAAACTGTTTTTT
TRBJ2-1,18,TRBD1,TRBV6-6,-,CASSPRTGVSSSYNEQFF,TGTGCCAGCAGTCCACGGACAGGCGTCTCTAGCTCCTACAATGAGCAGTTCTTC
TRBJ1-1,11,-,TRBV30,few,CAWCGRTEAFF,TGTGCCTGGTGTGGGAGGACTGAAGCTTTCTTT
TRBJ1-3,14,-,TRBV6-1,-,CASSDWASGNTIYF,TGTGCCAGCAGTGATTGGGCCTCTGGAAACACCATATATTTT
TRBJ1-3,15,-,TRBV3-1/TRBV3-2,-,CASSPLGVTGNTIYF,TGTGCCAGCAGCCCATTAGGGGTCACTGGAAACACCATATATTTT
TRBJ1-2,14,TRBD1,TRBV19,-,CASSTDRERYGYTF,TGTGCCAGTAGTACGGACAGGGAGCGGTATGGCTACACCTTC
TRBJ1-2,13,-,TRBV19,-,CASSINLSYGYTF,TGTGCCAGTAGTATAAATCTCTCCTATGGCTACACCTTC
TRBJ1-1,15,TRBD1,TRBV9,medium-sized,CASSPRDRGNTEAFF,TGTGCCAGCAGCCCTAGGGACAGAGGGAACACTGAAGCTTTCTTT
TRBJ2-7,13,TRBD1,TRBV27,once,CASTPDRGGEQYF,TGTGCCAGCACCCCGGACAGGGGGGGGGAGCAGTACTTC